This T cell receptor (beta chain) is drawn from a study of cytomegalovirus exposure and HLA in healthy donors. CDR1 LNHDA and CDR2 SQIVND come from the germline V gene (reference sequence). V was trimmed by 3 bases and J by 0 bases, leaving 9 bases between them. CDR3 length: 14 residues. About this clone itself: The antigen is undetermined.

Primers included in the PCR were 60 Vbeta and 13 Jbeta primers. TCRdb keeps only in-frame clones here, not all; method: immunoSEQ multiplex PCR. The sample lists over 100,000 clones, around three quarters occurring once. General study results and limits: The authors later linked a missense DCLRE1C variant to TCR beta V- and J-gene trimming. Three CMV-associated chains proved CMV antigen-specific in vitro. Generally TCR sequences proved uncommon, though certain public TCRs appeared in numerous donors.

The chain uses TRBV19 and TRBJ2-7, with D tentatively TRBD2 (5 bases). The sequence was obtained from a woman in her forties or fifties in good health and CMV-seropositive. Sequencing was performed on PBMCs. CDR3 protein: CASSMRRDSYEQYF. The DNA for the CDR3 is TGTGCCAGTAGTATGAGACGGGACTCCTACGAGCAGTACTTC.